A selection of T cell receptor beta chains follows, all from one sample in a study of shared clonotypes between healthy human individuals. Assay: immunoSEQ multiplex PCR; the TCRdb copy retains only in-frame clones and omits some. This sample has some 2,000,000 clones, with over 85% found just once. Sequences were obtained from naive CD4+ T cells sorted from blood. Receptors originate from a man in his late teens or twenties in good health. CDR3s include the opening cysteine and the closing phenylalanine or tryptophan. The order of the fields is D gene, J gene, clone size, V gene, CDR3 DNA, CDR3 protein. A D gene is named only where the DNA matches it firmly. The listing skips clone size in some rows; elsewhere it reads once, few, many or a size class.

>.|TRBJ2-3|.|TRBV27
TGTGCCAGCAGTATCCGGGACCCCCGCGATACGCAGTATTTT
CASSIRDPRDTQYF
>.|TRBJ1-5|.|TRBV19
TGTGCCAGTAGTTCGGACGACAGGAGGTATAGCAATCAGCCCCAGCATTTT
CASSSDDRRYSNQPQHF
>.|TRBJ2-5|.|TRBV29-1
TGCAGCGTGGTACCGGGACCGGGCCAGACCCAGTACTTC
CSVVPGPGQTQYF
>.|TRBJ1-2|few|TRBV10-1
TGTGCCAGCAGCGGGCCGGCGCGAGGCTACACCTTC
CASSGPARGYTF
>.|TRBJ1-5|once|TRBV30
TGTGCCTGGAGTGTACGGGGGACAAGTTCCCAGCCCCAGCATTTT
CAWSVRGTSSQPQHF
>TRBD2|TRBJ2-1|.|TRBV29-1
TGCAGCGTTGGTCTCCATTTAGCGGGGGCCTACAATGAGCAGTTCTTC
CSVGLHLAGAYNEQFF
>.|TRBJ1-1|.|TRBV30
TGTGCCTGGAGACGCAGAGGGGCAGGGTTGAACACTGAAGCTTTCTTT
CAWRRRGAGLNTEAFF
>.|TRBJ1-2|.|TRBV18
TGTGCCAGCTCACTAGGGGGAAGAGGGTATGGCTACACCTTC
CASSLGGRGYGYTF
>TRBD2|TRBJ2-2|once|TRBV19
TGTGCCAGTAGTATATTAGCGGGAGTGGGGACCGGGGAGCTGTTTTTT
CASSILAGVGTGELFF
>TRBD2|TRBJ2-7|.|TRBV10-3
TGTGCCATCAGTGAACTAGCGGGAGGATACGAGCAGTACTTC
CAISELAGGYEQYF
>.|TRBJ2-7|once|TRBV7-2
TGTGCCAGCAGCTTCGACTTCTCCTACGAGCAGTACTTC
CASSFDFSYEQYF
>.|TRBJ1-4|.|TRBV10-3
TGTGCCATCAGGGACGGAATTAATGAAAAACTGTTTTTT
CAIRDGINEKLFF
>.|TRBJ1-2|few|TRBV9
TGTGCCAGCAGCCCAGGAAGGGGGAATGACTATGGCTACACCTTC
CASSPGRGNDYGYTF
>.|TRBJ1-4|.|TRBV27
TGTGCCAGCAGCCCACTGACAGCAACTAATGAAAAACTGTTTTTT
CASSPLTATNEKLFF
>TRBD1|TRBJ2-1|.|TRBV7-8
TGTGCCAGCGTTAGAACAGGGGCGGATGAGCAGTTCTTC
CASVRTGADEQFF
>TRBD2|TRBJ2-1|.|TRBV6-6
TGTGCCAGCAGTTCCGCAATAGCGGGACTGAACAATGAGCAGTTCTTC
CASSSAIAGLNNEQFF
>.|TRBJ1-6|.|TRBV28
TGTGCCACAACTAGACTCAATAATTCACCCCTCCACTTT
CATTRLNNSPLHF
>.|TRBJ1-2|.|TRBV15
TGTGCCACCAGCAGAGATAGTGGACTGACTTATGGCTACACCTTC
CATSRDSGLTYGYTF
>.|TRBJ2-4|.|TRBV25-1
TGTGCCAGCAGCCCCCCCAGGGACCAAAACATTCAGTACTTC
CASSPPRDQNIQYF
>.|TRBJ1-5|.|TRBV6-5
TGTGCCAGCAGCCCGTACCCCAATCAGCCCCAGCATTTT
CASSPYPNQPQHF
>.|TRBJ1-4|.|TRBV15
TGTGCCACCAGCAGAGATAACACAGGGAAAGAAAAACTGTTTTTT
CATSRDNTGKEKLFF
>TRBD2|TRBJ2-1|once|TRBV27
TGTGCCAGCAGTATCACCGGGACTAGCTGGTTCTTC
CASSITGTSWFF
>TRBD2|TRBJ2-7|once|TRBV11-2
TGTGCCACGTTGGGGGAGCGGGAGATCTCCTACGAGCAGTACTTC
CATLGEREISYEQYF
>.|TRBJ1-4|.|TRBV7-9
TGTGCCAGCAGCGCCTTACAGGGCGCTAATGAAAAACTGTTTTTT
CASSALQGANEKLFF
>.|TRBJ2-2|.|TRBV18
TGTGCCAGCTCACCACGACATGGGCCCGGGGAGCTGTTTTTT
CASSPRHGPGELFF
>TRBD2|TRBJ2-5|once|TRBV5-4
TGTGCCAGCAGCTTGATTAGCGGGAGACAAGAGACCCAGTACTTC
CASSLISGRQETQYF
>TRBD2|TRBJ2-2|.|TRBV7-2
TGTGCCAGCAGCTTACCCGGGACTAGCGGGAGTGGCGGGGAGCTGTTTTTT
CASSLPGTSGSGGELFF
>.|TRBJ2-7|.|TRBV28
TGTGCCAGCAGCCCCGGGGGATTTAACGAGCAGTACTTC
CASSPGGFNEQYF
>.|TRBJ2-6|.|TRBV9
TGTGCCAGCAGCGTAGCTACGGGGGCCGCCTTCTCTGGGGCCAACGTCCTGACTTTC
CASSVATGAAFSGANVLTF
>.|TRBJ2-1|.|TRBV7-9
TGTGCCAGCAATCAATTCGAGGAGTCAGGTGAGCAGTTCTTC
CASNQFEESGEQFF
>.|TRBJ2-3|.|TRBV28
TGTGCCAGCAGTTTCCGGCTACTAACAGATACGCAGTATTTT
CASSFRLLTDTQYF
>TRBD1|TRBJ1-1|.|TRBV7-2
TGTGCCAGCAGCTTACAGGGGGCTGGGACTGAAGCTTTCTTT
CASSLQGAGTEAFF
>.|TRBJ2-2|.|TRBV5-4
TGTGCCAGCAGCTTGAGAGCAGACACCGGGGAGCTGTTTTTT
CASSLRADTGELFF
>.|TRBJ1-2|.|TRBV14
TGTGCCAGCAGCCTATATACCGGGACACTCAACTATGGCTACACCTTC
CASSLYTGTLNYGYTF
>.|TRBJ1-6|.|TRBV7-9
TGTGCCAGCAGCGCGGGGGGAGCGGATAATTCACCCCTCCACTTT
CASSAGGADNSPLHF
>.|TRBJ1-3|.|TRBV9
TGTGCCAGCAGCGTAGGTCCCCCGGGGACGAGCGGAAACACCATATATTTT
CASSVGPPGTSGNTIYF
>TRBD1|TRBJ1-3|.|TRBV7-2
TGTGCCAGCAGCGAACAGGGGGCGGGAAGAAACACCATATATTTT
CASSEQGAGRNTIYF
>TRBD1|TRBJ2-1|.|TRBV28
TGTGCCAGCAGCCGTCCCGAGGGGACAGCTAACAATGAGCAGTTCTTC
CASSRPEGTANNEQFF
>TRBD2|TRBJ2-5|once|TRBV5-1
TGCGCCAGCAGCTTGGATCTAGCGGGGACAAGAGAGACCCAGTACTTC
CASSLDLAGTRETQYF
>.|TRBJ1-1|.|TRBV5-6
TGTGCCAGCAGCTTGTTAGCGAACACTGAAGCTTTCTTT
CASSLLANTEAFF
>TRBD1|TRBJ2-2|.|TRBV15
TGTGCCACCAGCAACGGACAGGTTAACACCGGGGAGCTGTTTTTT
CATSNGQVNTGELFF
>.|TRBJ1-1|.|TRBV7-9
TGTGCCAGCAGCCACCGGGGCCTTCACCCGGATACTTTCTTT
CASSHRGLHPDTFF
>TRBD2|TRBJ2-3|.|TRBV5-5
TGTGCCAGCAGCTCTCAAACAGCGGGAGGAGGAGATACGCAGTATTTT
CASSSQTAGGGDTQYF
>.|TRBJ1-5|.|TRBV6-1
TGTGCCAGCAGTGATGTCGGGGGATATAGCAATCAGCCCCAGCATTTT
CASSDVGGYSNQPQHF
>.|TRBJ1-6|.|TRBV5-8
TGTGCCAGCACCGCCTCCGGGACACAAGTTAATTCACCCCTCCACTTT
CASTASGTQVNSPLHF
>TRBD1|TRBJ2-7|.|TRBV10-1
TGCGCCAGCAGTTATGACAGGGGGCCGACCTACGAGCAGTACTTC
CASSYDRGPTYEQYF
>.|TRBJ1-1|once|TRBV10-3
TGTGCCATCAGGTCTCGGACTGAAGCTTTCTTT
CAIRSRTEAFF
>TRBD1|TRBJ1-2|.|TRBV30
TGTGCCTGGCCCGGGACAGGAGGGACCTTCCGTGGCTACACCTTC
CAWPGTGGTFRGYTF
>.|TRBJ1-2|once|TRBV6-4
TGTGCCAGCAGTGTAACAGCCAACTATGGCTACACCTTC
CASSVTANYGYTF
>.|TRBJ1-4|.|TRBV7-9
TGTGCCAGCAGCCCGGACACCTCCCGCGAAAAACTGTTTTTT
CASSPDTSREKLFF
>.|TRBJ2-7|.|TRBV7-2
TGTGCCAGCAGCCACCCCCGCGGAGCGGTCAGGTCCTACGAGCAGTACTTC
CASSHPRGAVRSYEQYF
>.|TRBJ2-3|.|TRBV5-4
TGTGCCAGCAGCTTGAATGAGGGGTCTCTGAATACGCAGTATTTT
CASSLNEGSLNTQYF
>TRBD2|TRBJ2-1|.|TRBV5-4
TGTGCCAGCAGCTTGGGGACTAGCGGGAGTATTGAGCAGTTCTTC
CASSLGTSGSIEQFF
>TRBD2|TRBJ2-1|.|TRBV10-1
TGCGCCAGCAGTTCCGGGACTAGCGGGAGGGCCCATGAGCAGTTCTTC
CASSSGTSGRAHEQFF
>.|TRBJ1-5|.|TRBV10-2
TGCGCCAGCAGGGGGAACGAGGGGCAGCCCCAGCATTTT
CASRGNEGQPQHF